This T cell receptor beta chain derives from a study of blood T cell repertoires in COVID-19. Background on the study: The study drew acute and convalescent COVID-19 samples from the United States, Italy and Spain. PBMCs, B-cell-depleted T cells, or T cells provided the cDNA or gDNA that made up the material.

Per the original methods: Estimation of nucleated cell counts relied on the amplification of reference gene primers. This table comes from immunoSEQ multiplex PCR, and its TCRdb copy is limited to in-frame clones, with some not included. V, J and clone size derive from that table, while D and trimming were established from the DNA sequence. The profile shows about 270,000 clones, 83% of them singletons. This CDR3 is built from 13 residues. The ends were cut back, 6 bases at V and 7 bases at J, with 13 bases in the middle. The germline V gene has CDR1 MDHEN and CDR2 SYDVKM. The V gene is TRBV28, the J gene TRBJ2-1; D might be TRBD2 (5 bases). The specimen was peripheral blood. This TCR was sampled from a woman in her fifties or sixties who had recovered from COVID-19. CDR3 sequence: CASSRDMDNEQFF. The CDR3, as DNA: TGTGCCAGCAGCCGGGATATGGATAATGAGCAGTTCTTC.